What follows are 9 T cell receptor beta chains derived from one specimen sequenced in a study of T cell changes during pregnancy in multiple sclerosis. The method was immunoSEQ multiplex PCR; TCRdb's version includes in-frame clones alone and lacks a portion of them. The profile shows around 35,000 clones, approximately 92% of them singletons. Sequencing used PBMCs (not recorded whether the cells were cultured). These TCRs come from a female donor with multiple sclerosis, enrolled in a pregnancy study.

The chain is built from TRBV2 and TRBJ1-1, with 8 bases lining up with TRBD1. The length of the CDR3 is 16 residues. V was pared by 4 bases and J by 3 bases, with 10 bases of the junction left unmatched. CDR1 is SNHLY and CDR2 is FYNNEI in the germline V gene. The CDR3 region has the DNA TGTGCCAGCAGTGTGGGACAGGCCGGTGGGTACACTGAAGCTTTCTTT. Residues: CASSVGQAGGYTEAFF.

V and J are TRBV2 and TRBJ1-2; tentatively, D is TRBD1 (5 bases). Germline-derived CDR1 and CDR2 are SNHLY and FYNNEI. Deletions cut 7 bases from V and 0 bases from J, with 12 bases between. The CDR3 has 14 residues. In DNA form, the CDR3 reads TGTGCCAGCACCAGGGACCGAGCTAACTATGGCTACACCTTC. This sequence encodes CASTRDRANYGYTF.

V and J are TRBV30 and TRBJ1-1; D not resolved. Germline V gene sequence: CDR1 GTSNPN, CDR2 SVGIG (reference sequence). V lost 0 bases and J 1 base, leaving 9 bases between the germline ends. CDR3 length: 14 residues. The CDR3 DNA sequence: TGTGCCTGGAGTGTAGACCTTAGGAACACTGAAGCTTTCTTT. It specifies CAWSVDLRNTEAFF. Variable domain in full (rest from reference TRBV30 and TRBJ1-1): SQTIHQWPATLVQPVGSPLSLECTVEGTSNPNLYWYRQAAGRGLQLLFYSVGIGQISSEVPQNLSASRPQDRQFILSSKKLLLSDSGFYLCAWSVDLRNTEAFFGQGTRLTVV.

The chain joins TRBV30 to TRBJ1-2, with unresolved D. The CDR3 extends over 13 amino acids. The germline CDR1 and CDR2 sequences are GTSNPN and SVGIG (reference sequence). V lost 3 bases and J lost 3, with 11 bases in between. The CDR3 DNA reads TGTGCCTGGAGGGAAGGCGCAGACTATGGCTACACCTTC. It specifies CAWREGADYGYTF.

The V and J genes are TRBV4-1 and TRBJ2-7; D gene uncertain. This CDR3 has 11 residues. The germline V gene has CDR1 MGHRA and CDR2 YSYEKL. V lost 1 base, J lost 6 bases, and 4 bases lay in between. The CDR3 coding sequence is TGCGCCAGCAGCCAAGGTCGCGAGCAGTACTTC. It is translated as CASSQGREQYF.

This clone came up once. V is TRBV23-1 and J is TRBJ1-1; 8 bases agree with TRBD1. TRBV23-1 is annotated as an ORF whose role is uncertain. The CDR3 loop spans 14 amino acids. V lost 6 bases, J lost 2 bases, and 5 bases stayed unmatched. CDR3 bases: TGCGCCAGCAGCACCGACAGGGGAAACACTGAAGCTTTCTTT. It specifies CASSTDRGNTEAFF.

This clone was recorded once. The chain recombines TRBV28 with TRBJ1-1; D is possibly TRBD1 (5 bases). This CDR3 has 13 amino acids. V gave up 3 bases and J gave up 1 base, with 6 bases separating them. Germline V gene lookup returns CDR1 MDHEN and CDR2 SYDVKM. In nucleotides, the CDR3 is TGTGCCAGCAGTTTTACAGGGAACACTGAAGCTTTCTTT. It yields the protein CASSFTGNTEAFF.

The chain employs TRBV19 and TRBJ1-5, with D possibly TRBD1 on 5 matching bases. The V gene's germline CDR1 is LNHDA and CDR2 SQIVND (reference sequence). Trimming took 7 bases from V and 0 from J, leaving 19 bases between them. This CDR3 has 17 residues. This chain's CDR3 is CASIGTTRSDSNQPQHF. The CDR3 nucleotides read TGTGCCAGTATCGGGACGACCCGCTCTGATAGCAATCAGCCCCAGCATTTT.

The V gene is TRBV28, the J gene TRBJ2-4; D gene unclear. CDR1 MDHEN and CDR2 SYDVKM come from the germline V gene. Trimming shortened V by 6 bases and J by 0 bases, and 18 bases separated the two germline ends. This CDR3 has 17 amino acids. The CDR3, as DNA: TGTGCCAGCAGCCCGGCGACTCCGACATTAGCCAAAAACATTCAGTACTTC. Translating gives CASSPATPTLAKNIQYF.